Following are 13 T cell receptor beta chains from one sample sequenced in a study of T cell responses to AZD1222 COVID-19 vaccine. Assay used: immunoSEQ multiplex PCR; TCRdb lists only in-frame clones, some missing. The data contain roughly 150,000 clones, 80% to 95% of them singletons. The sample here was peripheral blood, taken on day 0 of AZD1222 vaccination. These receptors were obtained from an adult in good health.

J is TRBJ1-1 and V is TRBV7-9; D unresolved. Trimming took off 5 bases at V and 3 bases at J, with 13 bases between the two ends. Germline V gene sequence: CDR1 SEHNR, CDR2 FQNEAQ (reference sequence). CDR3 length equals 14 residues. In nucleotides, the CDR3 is TGTGCCAGCAGCCTAGAGCCCAGACACACTGAAGCTTTCTTT. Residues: CASSLEPRHTEAFF.

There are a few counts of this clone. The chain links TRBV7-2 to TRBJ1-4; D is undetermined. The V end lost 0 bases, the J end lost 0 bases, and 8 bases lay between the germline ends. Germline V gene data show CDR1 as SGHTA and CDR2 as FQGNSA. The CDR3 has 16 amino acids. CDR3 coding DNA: TGTGCCAGCAGCTTAGCGCCCACATCAACTAATGAAAAACTGTTTTTT. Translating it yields CASSLAPTSTNEKLFF.

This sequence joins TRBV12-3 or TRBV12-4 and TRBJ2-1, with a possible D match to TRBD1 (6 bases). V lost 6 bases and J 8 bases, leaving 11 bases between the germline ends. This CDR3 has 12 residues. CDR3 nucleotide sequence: TGTGCCAGCAGCACAGGGCTCCATGAGCAGTTCTTC. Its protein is CASSTGLHEQFF.

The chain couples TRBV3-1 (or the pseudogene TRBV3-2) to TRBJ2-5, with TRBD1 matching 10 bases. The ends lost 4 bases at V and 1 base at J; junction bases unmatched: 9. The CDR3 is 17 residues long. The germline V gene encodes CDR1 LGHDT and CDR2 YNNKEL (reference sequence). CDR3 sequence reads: CASSPNRDRGFQETQYF. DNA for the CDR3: TGTGCCAGCAGCCCGAATCGGGACAGGGGTTTCCAAGAGACCCAGTACTTC.

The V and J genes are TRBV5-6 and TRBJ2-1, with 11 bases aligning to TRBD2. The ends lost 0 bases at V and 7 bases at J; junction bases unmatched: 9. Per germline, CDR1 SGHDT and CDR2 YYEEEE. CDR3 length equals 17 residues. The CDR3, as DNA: TGTGCCAGCAGCTTGGCCCTACTAGCGGGAGTGTCTAATGAGCAGTTCTTC. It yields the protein CASSLALLAGVSNEQFF.

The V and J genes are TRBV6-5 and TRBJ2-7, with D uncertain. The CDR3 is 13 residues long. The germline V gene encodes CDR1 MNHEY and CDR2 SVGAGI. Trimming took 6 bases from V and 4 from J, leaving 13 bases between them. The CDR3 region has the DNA TGTGCCAGCAGCCCGGGCGTCTTTTACGAGCAGTACTTC. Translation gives CASSPGVFYEQYF.

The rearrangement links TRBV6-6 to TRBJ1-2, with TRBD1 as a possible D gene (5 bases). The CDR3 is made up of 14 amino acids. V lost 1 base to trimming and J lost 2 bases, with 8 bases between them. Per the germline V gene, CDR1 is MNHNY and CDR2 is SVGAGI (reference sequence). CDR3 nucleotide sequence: TGTGCCAGCAGTTACTGGGGCGCCAACTATGGCTACACCTTC. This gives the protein CASSYWGANYGYTF.

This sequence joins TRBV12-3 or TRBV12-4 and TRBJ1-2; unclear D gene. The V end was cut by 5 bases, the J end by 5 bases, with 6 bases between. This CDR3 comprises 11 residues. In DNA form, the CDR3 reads TGTGCCAGCAGTCGTTTGTATGGCTACACCTTC. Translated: CASSRLYGYTF.

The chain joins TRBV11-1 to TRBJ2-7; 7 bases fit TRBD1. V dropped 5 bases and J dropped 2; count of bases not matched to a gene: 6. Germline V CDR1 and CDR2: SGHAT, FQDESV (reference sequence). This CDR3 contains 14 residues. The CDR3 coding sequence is TGTGCCAGCAGCGAGGACAGGCTTGCCTACGAGCAGTACTTC. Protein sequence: CASSEDRLAYEQYF.

The DNA for the CDR3 is TGTGCCAGCAGCTTTTCTGGGGGCAGCAATCAGCCCCAGCATTTT. Protein: CASSFSGGSNQPQHF. This chain connects TRBV7-2 to TRBJ1-5, with a tentative D call TRBD1 (6 bases). Germline loops: CDR1 SGHTA, CDR2 FQGNSA. Trimming shortened V by 3 bases and J by 1 base, and 10 bases separated the two germline ends. This CDR3 region has 15 residues.

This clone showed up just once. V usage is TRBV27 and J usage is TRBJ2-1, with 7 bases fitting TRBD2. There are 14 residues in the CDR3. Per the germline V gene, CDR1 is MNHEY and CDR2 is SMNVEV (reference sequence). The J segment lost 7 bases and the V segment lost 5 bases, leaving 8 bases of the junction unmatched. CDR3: CASSLGGSINEQFF. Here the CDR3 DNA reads TGTGCCAGCAGTCTAGGCGGGAGTATTAATGAGCAGTTCTTC.

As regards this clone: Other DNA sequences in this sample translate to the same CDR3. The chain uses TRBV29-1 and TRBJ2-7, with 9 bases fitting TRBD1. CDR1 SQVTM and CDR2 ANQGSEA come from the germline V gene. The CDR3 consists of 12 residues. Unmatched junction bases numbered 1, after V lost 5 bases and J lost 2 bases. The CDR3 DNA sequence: TGCAGCGTTCGGGACAGGGCCTACGAGCAGTACTTC. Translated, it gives CSVRDRAYEQYF.

The CDR3: CATSDGPGVRYF. Written as DNA, the CDR3 is TGTGCCACCAGTGATGGGCCTGGGGTTCGGTATTTT. This sequence joins TRBV24-1 and TRBJ2-3; D is unresolved. The length of the CDR3 is 12 residues. Trimming left V 3 bases short and J 14 bases short, with 14 bases between. CDR1 is KGHDR, CDR2 SFDVKD, per germline.